This T cell receptor beta chain is drawn from a study of Graves' ophthalmopathy and Graves' hyperthyroidism. Study outcomes and limitations: Forecasting of ophthalmopathy progression by the model achieved less than 71% sensitivity and 72.22% specificity.

This clonotype has only a few counts. Its antigen is as yet unknown. Hyperthyroidism counted as stable given no ophthalmopathy within 18 months of follow-up. PBMCs were isolated from an approximately 9.4 ml sample of fresh peripheral blood. This CDR3 region has 15 residues. Germline values: CDR1 DFQATT, CDR2 SNEGSKA (reference sequence). J gave up 7 bases and V 7 bases, and 15 bases lay outside the gene matches. As the template, RNA transcripts were used to amplify TCR beta CDR3 regions. First-round RT-PCR with HTBI primers preceded a second-round multiplex PCR. TCRdb independently ran MiXCR on the multiplex PCR reads; one entry per CDR3 protein. The sample carries about 620,000 distinct CDR3 sequences, 22% recorded once.

Sequencing was performed on peripheral blood. The TCR was taken from a woman between 18 and 30 years old with stable Graves' hyperthyroidism. Some clones in this sample may be carry-over from other donors' samples. This chain joins TRBV20-1 and TRBJ2-5; 10 bases fit TRBD1. This chain's CDR3 is CSVLPGTGDPGTQYF. CDR3 nucleotide sequence: TGCAGTGTCCTACCCGGGACAGGGGATCCCGGGACCCAGTACTTC.